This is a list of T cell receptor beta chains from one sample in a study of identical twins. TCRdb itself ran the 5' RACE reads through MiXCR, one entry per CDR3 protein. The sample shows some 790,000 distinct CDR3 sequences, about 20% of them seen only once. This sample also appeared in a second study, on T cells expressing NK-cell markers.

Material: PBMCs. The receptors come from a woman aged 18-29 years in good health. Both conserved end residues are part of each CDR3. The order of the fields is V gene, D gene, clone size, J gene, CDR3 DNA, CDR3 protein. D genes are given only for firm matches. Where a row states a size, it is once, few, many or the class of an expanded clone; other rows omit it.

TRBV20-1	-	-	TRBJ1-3	TGCAGTGCTTCCCAAAGAGGGGGGATCTCTGGAAACACCATATATTTT	CSASQRGGISGNTIYF
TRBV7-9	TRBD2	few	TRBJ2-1	TGTGCCAGCAGCTTCAACCTAGCGGGAGTGGTGGATGAGCAGTTCTTC	CASSFNLAGVVDEQFF
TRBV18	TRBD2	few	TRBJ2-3	TGTGCCAGCTCACCAGGACTAGCGGGGGACACAGATACGCAGTATTTT	CASSPGLAGDTDTQYF
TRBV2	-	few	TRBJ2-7	TGTGCCAGCAGTGAAGGTAGCTACGAGCAGTACTTC	CASSEGSYEQYF
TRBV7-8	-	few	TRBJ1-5	TGTGCCAGCAGCTTAGAGGGGAGGGCCAGGCCCCAGCATTTT	CASSLEGRARPQHF
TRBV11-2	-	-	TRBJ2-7	TGTGCCAGCAGCTTAGGTGCCGCAGGGAACTACGAGCAGTACTTC	CASSLGAAGNYEQYF
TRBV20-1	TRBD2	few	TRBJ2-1	TGCAGTGCTCGGGGACTAGTCCCTCCGTTCAATGAGCAGTTCTTC	CSARGLVPPFNEQFF
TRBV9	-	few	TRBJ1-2	TGTGCCAGCAGCGTAGCTAGGGCAGGGAGCTATGGCTACACCTTC	CASSVARAGSYGYTF
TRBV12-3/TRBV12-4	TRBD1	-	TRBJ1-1	TGTGCCAGCAGCCCCACAGGGGTTGTGAACACTGAAGCTTTCTTT	CASSPTGVVNTEAFF
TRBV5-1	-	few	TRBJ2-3	TGCGCCAGCAGCTTGGAATCGGGGAACACAGATACGCAGTATTTT	CASSLESGNTDTQYF
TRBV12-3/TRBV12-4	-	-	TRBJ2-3	TGTGCCAGCAGCCCAACTAAGTTCCCTACGCAGTATTTT	CASSPTKFPTQYF
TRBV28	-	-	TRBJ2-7	TGTGCCAGCAGTTTCAGCGGAGTCCAGAGCTCCTACGAGCAGTACTTC	CASSFSGVQSSYEQYF
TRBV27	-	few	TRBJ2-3	TGTGCCAGCAGTCAAATGGGGGGAGGTCTCACAGATACGCAGTATTTT	CASSQMGGGLTDTQYF
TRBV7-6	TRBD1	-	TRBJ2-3	TGTGCCAGCAGCTTCCCCCAGGGGGCCAAAGATACGCAGTATTTT	CASSFPQGAKDTQYF
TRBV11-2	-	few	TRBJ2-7	TGTGCCAGCAGCTCCAAGCCCGGGAGCTACGAGCAGTACTTC	CASSSKPGSYEQYF
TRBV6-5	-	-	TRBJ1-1	TGTGCCAGCAGTTACTCGATGGGGGGCTGGACTGAAGCTTTCTTT	CASSYSMGGWTEAFF
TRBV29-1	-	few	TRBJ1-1	TGCAGCGTAAAACCTGGGGACACTGAAGCTTTCTTT	CSVKPGDTEAFF
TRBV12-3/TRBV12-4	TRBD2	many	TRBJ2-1	TGTGCCAGCAGTTTAAGGACTAGCGGGAGGTTCGACAATGAGCAGTTCTTC	CASSLRTSGRFDNEQFF
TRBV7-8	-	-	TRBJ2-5	TGTGCCAGCAGCTTCAGAACGCCGGTGTTGGAGACCCAGTACTTC	CASSFRTPVLETQYF
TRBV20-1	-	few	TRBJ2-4	TGCAGTGCTGGTCAGGGGAGAAACATTCAGTACTTC	CSAGQGRNIQYF
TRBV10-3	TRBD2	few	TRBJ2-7	TGTGCCATCAGTGAGTCGGGTAGCGGGAGGGGCGCCTACGAGCAGTACTTC	CAISESGSGRGAYEQYF
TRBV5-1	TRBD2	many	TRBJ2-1	TGTGCCAGCAGTTTAATAGCGGGGACCTACAATGAGCAGTTCTTC	CASSLIAGTYNEQFF
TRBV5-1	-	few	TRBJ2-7	TGCGCCAGCAGCTTGTTCTCCGGGGTTTCGGGGACCTCCTACGAGCAGTACTTC	CASSLFSGVSGTSYEQYF
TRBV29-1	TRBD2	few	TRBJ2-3	TGCAGCGCCGAGCCGGCGGGAGTAACAGATACGCAGTATTTT	CSAEPAGVTDTQYF
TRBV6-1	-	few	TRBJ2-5	TGTGCCAGCAGCTCCACCAAAGACAGGTCAGAAGAGACCCAGTACTTC	CASSSTKDRSEETQYF
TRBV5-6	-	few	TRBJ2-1	TGTGCCAGCAGCTTGGAGCCGGCAGGGAGGTGGCAGTTCTTC	CASSLEPAGRWQFF
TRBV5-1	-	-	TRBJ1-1	TGCGCCAGCAGCTTGGTTGAGGGACCGGACACTGAAGCTTTCTTT	CASSLVEGPDTEAFF
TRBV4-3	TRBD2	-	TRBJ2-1	TGCGCCAGCAGCCAGGAACTAGCGGAGTACAATGAGCAGTTCTTC	CASSQELAEYNEQFF
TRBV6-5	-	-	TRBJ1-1	TGTGCCAGCAGTTACGCCACGGGGAACACTGAAGCTTTCTTT	CASSYATGNTEAFF
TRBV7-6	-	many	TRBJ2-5	TGTGCCAGCAGCTTACTTCTTACCGAGACCCAGTACTTC	CASSLLLTETQYF
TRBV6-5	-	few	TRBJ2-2	TGTGCCAGCAGTTACTCGGGGGGAGCCGGGGAGCTGTTTTTT	CASSYSGGAGELFF
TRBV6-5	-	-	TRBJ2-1	TGTGCCAGCGGACGGGGTGAGCAGTTCTTC	CASGRGEQFF
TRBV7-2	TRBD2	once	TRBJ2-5	TGTGCCAGCAGCCTCCGGACTAGCGCCGAGACCCAGTACTTC	CASSLRTSAETQYF
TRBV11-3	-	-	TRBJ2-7	TGTGCCAGCAGCTTGCGGGCAGAACAGTACTTC	CASSLRAEQYF
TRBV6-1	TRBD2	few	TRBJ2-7	TGTGCCAGCAGGCCCTCGGGCGGGAGTTACGAGCAGTACTTC	CASRPSGGSYEQYF
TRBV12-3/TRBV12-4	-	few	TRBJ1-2	TGTGCCAGCAGACCCGACAGTCTATATGGCTACACCTTC	CASRPDSLYGYTF
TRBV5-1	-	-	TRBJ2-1	TGCGCCAGCCGAAGGAGGGGGGGCGGCGATGAGCAGTTCTTC	CASRRRGGGDEQFF
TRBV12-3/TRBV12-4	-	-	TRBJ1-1	TGTGCCAGCAGTATGGCCCCCCTGAGCGGAGCTTTCTTT	CASSMAPLSGAFF
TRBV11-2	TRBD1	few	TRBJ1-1	TGTGCCAGCAGAACGACAGGGGGCATCAACACTGAAGCTTTCTTT	CASRTTGGINTEAFF
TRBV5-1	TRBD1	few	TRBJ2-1	TGCGCCAGCAGCTTGGGGGCCTGGACAGGCTACAATGAGCAGTTCTTC	CASSLGAWTGYNEQFF
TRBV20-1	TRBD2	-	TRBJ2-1	TGCAGTGCTAGAGTTTTGCGGGGGGGCCTGGGCAATGAGCAGTTCTTC	CSARVLRGGLGNEQFF
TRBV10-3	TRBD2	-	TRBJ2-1	TGTGCCATCAGTGTCCCAGCGGGGGTCCCCAATGAGCAGTTCTTC	CAISVPAGVPNEQFF
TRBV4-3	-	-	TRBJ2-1	TGCGCCAGCAGCCACGTCGGCGGATACTCTAATGAGCAGTTCTTC	CASSHVGGYSNEQFF
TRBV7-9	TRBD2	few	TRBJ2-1	TGTGCCAGCAGCTATGGGACTAGCGGGAGAGGGAATGAGCAGTTCTTC	CASSYGTSGRGNEQFF
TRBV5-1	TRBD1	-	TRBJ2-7	TGCGCCAGCAGCGGGGACAGGTACGAGCAGTACTTC	CASSGDRYEQYF
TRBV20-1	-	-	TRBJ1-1	TGCAGTGCGGCGAGAGTAAACACTGAAGCTTTCTTT	CSAARVNTEAFF
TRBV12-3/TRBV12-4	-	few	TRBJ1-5	TGTGCCAGCAGTGATGGACATATCCATAGCAATCAGCCCCAGCATTTT	CASSDGHIHSNQPQHF
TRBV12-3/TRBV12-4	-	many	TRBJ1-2	TGTGCCAGCAGTTTAGGTCTGGGAGGCTACACCTTC	CASSLGLGGYTF
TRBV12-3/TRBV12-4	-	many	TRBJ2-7	TGTGCCAGCAGTTTACGTCGTCGGGTTTACGAGCAGTACTTC	CASSLRRRVYEQYF
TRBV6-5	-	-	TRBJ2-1	TGTGCCAGCAGTTACTCGGGCCGGAGAAAGCAGTTCTTC	CASSYSGRRKQFF
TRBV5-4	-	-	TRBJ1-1	TGTGCCAGCAGCTTTCTCACAAATCGTCTCCTACACACTGAAGCTTTCTTT	CASSFLTNRLLHTEAFF